The clone carrying this TCR beta chain was seen only a few times. Its cognate antigen is unknown. The sample originates from a study of post-analysis software for immune sequencing data. Across the whole study: Recorded subtypes: relapsing-remitting, secondary progressive, progressive-relapsing; some patients unannotated.

The CDR3 contains 17 residues. Germline V CDR1 and CDR2: SQVTM, ANQGSEA. Trimming pared 4 bases from V and 0 bases from J, leaving 19 bases between. TCR beta cDNA libraries included unique molecular identifiers. A single record per CDR3 protein comes from TCRdb applying MiXCR to the PCR reads. The data hold about 500,000 distinct CDR3 sequences, with roughly 45% observed a single time. Findings and caveats of the study: Among multiple sclerosis patients, normalized Chao1 diversity was significantly below that of controls. In patients, about 5 TRBV segments were more frequent than in controls, with TRBV5-6, TRBV5-1 and TRBV20-1 among them. Strong co-clustering by F measure linked samples that shared a preparation batch.

The sequencing sample was made of blood. This chain connects TRBV29-1 to TRBJ2-1; D is perhaps TRBD1 or TRBD2 (7 bases each). The sequence derives from a girl between 10 and 17 years old with multiple sclerosis. CDR3 sequence (DNA): TGCAGCGTTGTCTCCAGGGGAGGGGGCAGCTCCTACAATGAGCAGTTCTTC. Translating it yields CSVVSRGGGSSYNEQFF.